Below are 3 T cell receptor beta chains sequenced from a single sample in a study of CD8+ T cells in alopecia areata. Sequencing relied on a cDNA template that was reverse transcribed from extracted RNA. Clones were sequenced by immunoSEQ multiplex PCR, and TCRdb holds only the in-frame ones, with some missing. The repertoire has about 190,000 clones, 60% of them found once; the top ten carry 0.65% to 0.7%. Described treatment: oral pan-JAK inhibitor, 5-10 mg twice daily. Source: CD4+ T cells sorted from blood, taken at week 4, from a patient treated with tofacitinib. Receptors were obtained from a human donor with alopecia areata.

This clone was seen a few times. The chain joins TRBV5-6 to TRBJ2-1; 9 bases match TRBD1. CDR3 length: 16 residues. V shed 1 base and J 7 bases; nucleotides not matched to a gene: 9. Germline CDR1 SGHDT, CDR2 YYEEEE. The chain's CDR3 is CASSLLSGQGSNEQFF. The CDR3 nucleotides are TGTGCCAGCAGCTTGCTTTCGGGACAGGGATCGAATGAGCAGTTCTTC.

The CDR3 sequence: CSVWRSGTDTQYF. DNA of the CDR3: TGCAGCGTGTGGAGGTCCGGCACAGATACGCAGTATTTT. This chain connects TRBV29-1 to TRBJ2-3; tentative D call: TRBD2 (5 bases). Germline CDR1 and CDR2: SQVTM and ANQGSEA. CDR3 length: 13 residues. Between the trimmed V and J ends, which lost 6 bases and 1 base, there was a span of 11 bases.

The chain couples TRBV29-1 to TRBJ2-7; 11 nucleotides match TRBD1. V lost 7 bases to trimming and J lost 7 bases; unmatched junction nucleotides: 6. The CDR3 sequence is 12 residues long. The V gene's germline CDR1 is SQVTM and CDR2 ANQGSEA. The DNA of the CDR3 is TGCAGCGCCGGACAGGGGGCTGGTGAGCAGTACTTC. Its translation: CSAGQGAGEQYF.